The source of this T cell receptor (beta chain) is a study of shared clonotypes between healthy human individuals. Using roughly 200 ng DNA, tens of thousands of T cell genomes, the sorted-subset replicate PCRs were run. Generated by immunoSEQ multiplex PCR, the TCRdb table keeps only in-frame clones and is missing some. Of around 2,100,000 clones in the sample, about 95% were seen once. Comment on this clone: Its matching antigen is unknown.

Germline V gives CDR1 SEHNR, CDR2 FQNEAQ (reference sequence). Deletions cut 1 base from V and 2 bases from J, with 9 bases between. The CDR3 is made up of 15 amino acids. General study points: The genetic and exposure-history diversity represented was limited by few donors.

In the naive CD8 group, cells lacked CD45RO and were positively selected for CCR7, so terminally differentiated effector memory CD45RA+ cells were left out. The study enrolled healthy HIV-negative adults without recent acute infections or vaccinations as donors. All of the donors resided in Nashville, Tennessee, and each was a Caucasian adult. The chain joins TRBV7-9 to TRBJ1-3; unclear D gene. This sequence was found in a man between 18 and 35 years old in good health. The sequenced sample consisted of naive CD8+ T cells sorted from blood. In DNA form, the CDR3 reads TGTGCCAGCAGCTTAGTAACGGGAGCTGGAAACACCATATATTTT. Protein: CASSLVTGAGNTIYF.